This T cell receptor (beta chain) stems from a study of CD8 T cells in Susac syndrome. Study context: Treatment status at blood draw for the Susac syndrome patients was therapy-naive, corticosteroids, or intravenous immunoglobulin alone.

When the RNA was reverse transcribed, random hexamers were used with an input of about 0.5 to 1 ug. TCRdb reanalysed the immunoSEQ multiplex PCR reads using MiXCR and keeps one entry per CDR3 protein. The profile shows about 200,000 distinct CDR3 sequences, 75% to 95% of them singletons. The CDR3 extends over 16 amino acids. V trimming: 2 bases; J trimming: 2 bases; junction bases outside the gene matches: 4. The germline V gene has CDR1 ENHRY and CDR2 SYGVKD. The sequenced sample consisted of CD4+ T cells from PBMCs. This clonotype was obtained from a human donor with Susac syndrome. The genes are TRBV10-3 and TRBJ2-1; 9 positions agree with TRBD2. CDR3 residues: CAISERLAGTYNEQFF. The CDR3 DNA reads TGTGCCATCAGTGAGAGGCTAGCGGGAACCTACAATGAGCAGTTCTTC.